This T cell receptor beta chain was found in a study of T cells after yellow fever vaccination. Notes on the study in general: The secondary response peaked faster, at day 5 versus 15, but was weaker. It was a small share of clonotypes that appeared in both CD4 and CD8 compartments.

A remark on this clonotype: Its antigen is not identified.

The CDR3 spans 16 residues. J lost 5 bases, V lost 6 bases, and 11 bases had no gene match. From germline, CDR1 is SGHTA and CDR2 FQGNSA. Synthesis of TCR cDNA relied on 5'RACE template switching, which attached a universal primer site and UMIs. From the 5' RACE reads, TCRdb called clonotypes with MiXCR, one entry per CDR3 protein. The sample contains a few hundred thousand distinct CDR3 sequences, about 17% of which appear only once. The sequencing used PBMCs, collected 4 to 5 days after the first yellow fever vaccination. The clonotype originates from a young man who received the YFV17D yellow fever vaccine. The chain carries TRBV7-2 and TRBJ2-5; 11 nucleotides align to TRBD1. CDR3 loop: CASSLTSGTGGETQYF. The CDR3 nucleotides read TGTGCCAGCAGTCTAACCTCCGGGACAGGGGGTGAGACCCAGTACTTC.